These 5 T cell receptor beta chains were sequenced from one sample in a study of blood T cell repertoires in COVID-19. The repertoire was sequenced with immunoSEQ multiplex PCR; TCRdb's copy has only in-frame clones and lacks some. Of more than 130,000 clones listed, approximately 80% are singletons. Material for sequencing was peripheral blood. These receptor sequences come from a human donor in a cohort sampled during active COVID-19.

The gene calls are TRBV5-1 and TRBJ2-1; TRBD2 matches at 13 bases. This CDR3 region has 15 residues. The germline V gene encodes CDR1 SGHRS and CDR2 YFSETQ. V was pared by 4 bases and J by 7 bases, with 5 bases of the junction left unmatched. As DNA, the CDR3 is TGCGCCAGCAGCCCACTAGCGGGGGGGCCAAATGAGCAGTTCTTC. Protein: CASSPLAGGPNEQFF. The full variable domain, completed using reference TRBV5-1 and TRBJ2-1, is KAGVTQTPRYLIKTRGQQVTLSCSPISGHRSVSWYQQTPGQGLQFLFEYFSETQRNKGNFPGRFSGRQFSNSRSEMNVSTLELGDSALYLCASSPLAGGPNEQFFGPGTRLTVL.

The gene calls are TRBV28 and TRBJ2-3; 10 bases agree with TRBD1. With V trimmed by 4 bases and J by 0 bases, 4 bases remained unmatched. The CDR3 consists of 16 residues. Per the germline V gene, CDR1 is MDHEN and CDR2 is SYDVKM. The CDR3 DNA follows: TGTGCCAGCAGTTCGACAGGGGGCGCGAGCACAGATACGCAGTATTTT. Its protein is CASSSTGGASTDTQYF.

The sample holds a few counts of this clone. The rearrangement links TRBV7-9 to TRBJ1-2, with D possibly matching TRBD1 (5 bases). CDR3 length: 13 amino acids. Trimming cost V 5 bases and J 4 bases, with 11 bases left between them. Germline loops: CDR1 SEHNR, CDR2 FQNEAQ (reference sequence). CDR3 coding DNA: TGTGCCAGCAGCCCCCTCCAGGGCTATGGCTACACCTTC. Translation: CASSPLQGYGYTF.

This chain connects TRBV29-1 to TRBJ1-1, with TRBD1 matching 8 bases. Germline values: CDR1 SQVTM, CDR2 ANQGSEA. J lost 1 base, V lost 6 bases, and 4 bases had no gene match. This CDR3 is built from 13 residues. CDR3 nucleotides: TGCAGCGTACAGACAGGGGAGAACACTGAAGCTTTCTTT. Amino acid sequence: CSVQTGENTEAFF.

The chain joins TRBV6-5 to TRBJ2-1, with a weak D call TRBD2 (7 bases). CDR3 length: 16 residues. Germline-derived CDR1 and CDR2 are MNHEY and SVGAGI. The ends were cut back, 0 bases at V and 9 bases at J, with 18 bases in the middle. The CDR3 DNA reads TGTGCCAGCAGTTACTCGAGGGGGGGGATCTCCATTGAGCAGTTCTTC. Protein sequence: CASSYSRGGISIEQFF.